Presented here are 17 T cell receptor beta chains from one specimen sequenced in a study of T cell responses to AZD1222 COVID-19 vaccine. TCRdb keeps only in-frame clones here, not all; method: immunoSEQ multiplex PCR. The sample holds 150,000 to 200,000 clones; almost 95% are singletons and the top ten take under 2.5%. The sequenced sample was peripheral blood, obtained on day 0 of AZD1222 vaccination. The source is an adult in good health.

The rearrangement uses TRBV28 and TRBJ2-1; TRBD2 agrees at 9 bases. V lost 8 bases and J lost 7; bases outside the gene matches: 3. The CDR3 extends over 12 amino acids. Germline V gene sequence: CDR1 MDHEN, CDR2 SYDVKM. CDR3 DNA sequence: TGTGCCAGCGGCCTAGCGGGGAATGAGCAGTTCTTC. Translating it yields CASGLAGNEQFF.

The chain carries TRBV24-1 and TRBJ2-3; possibly TRBD1 or TRBD2 for D (5 bases each). The CDR3 length is 13 residues. V was shortened by 6 bases and J by 4 bases, with 10 bases between the two germline ends. Germline V lookup: CDR1 KGHDR, CDR2 SFDVKD. CDR3 nucleotides: TGTGCCACCAGTTATGGGGGAGCAGATACGCAGTATTTT. This translates into CATSYGGADTQYF.

This sequence joins TRBV4-2 and TRBJ1-6, with D unresolved. The V end lost 0 bases, the J end lost 1 base, and 16 bases lay between the germline ends. There are 19 residues in the CDR3. Germline lookup yields CDR1 LGHNA and CDR2 YNFKEQ. In nucleotides, the CDR3 is TGTGCCAGCAGCCAAGATAGTGGGTTGGGCTTTTCCTATAATTCACCCCTCCACTTT. Translation: CASSQDSGLGFSYNSPLHF.

This chain links TRBV27 with TRBJ1-2; D possibly corresponds to TRBD1 (5 bases). V was cut by 0 bases and J by 8 bases, with 19 bases left in between. Germline values: CDR1 MNHEY, CDR2 SMNVEV (reference sequence). This CDR3 is 16 amino acids long. CDR3 sequence: CASSLSPGLFGVGYTF. Here the CDR3 DNA reads TGTGCCAGCAGTTTATCTCCGGGACTTTTTGGTGTCGGCTACACCTTC.

The J gene is TRBJ1-3, the V gene TRBV11-2; D is unclear. There are 14 residues in the CDR3. Germline CDR1 SGHAT, CDR2 FQNNGV. V was cut by 1 base and J by 0 bases, with 4 bases left in between. The CDR3 region is CASSLAPSGNTIYF. The CDR3 DNA is TGTGCCAGCAGCTTAGCCCCCTCTGGAAACACCATATATTTT.

The chain uses TRBV9 and TRBJ2-2, with D tentatively TRBD1 or TRBD2 (5 bases each). The germline V gene encodes CDR1 SGDLS and CDR2 YYNGEE. The V end lost 5 bases, the J end lost 1 base, and 12 bases lay between the germline ends. The CDR3 covers 15 residues. The CDR3: CASRGDLMNTGELFF. The DNA of the CDR3 is TGTGCCAGCAGGGGGGACCTGATGAACACCGGGGAGCTGTTTTTT. The variable domain in full, completed from reference TRBV9 and TRBJ2-2, reads DSGVTQTPKHLITATGQRVTLRCSPRSGDLSVYWYQQSLDQGLQFLIQYYNGEERAKGNILERFSAQQFPDLHSELNLSSLELGDSALYFCASRGDLMNTGELFFGEGSRLTVL.

The chain recombines TRBV27 with TRBJ2-5, with a possible D match to TRBD1 (6 bases). The CDR3 consists of 15 residues. Trimming cost V 2 bases and J 0 bases, with 10 bases left between them. The germline gives CDR1 MNHEY, CDR2 SMNVEV (reference sequence). The CDR3 loop reads CASSLNGQYQETQYF. The DNA of the CDR3 is TGTGCCAGCAGTTTAAATGGACAGTACCAAGAGACCCAGTACTTC.

V is TRBV11-3 and J is TRBJ2-1; unclear D gene. V shed 0 bases and J shed 9 bases, with 9 bases lying between them. Germline V gives CDR1 SGHNT, CDR2 YENEEA. The CDR3 has 13 amino acids. In DNA, the CDR3 is TGTGCCAGCAGCTTAGATCGGGCGGTTGAGCAGTTCTTC. It translates to CASSLDRAVEQFF. Based on the CDR3 plus reference TRBV11-3 and TRBJ2-1, the full variable domain is EAGVVQSPRYKIIEKKQPVAFWCNPISGHNTLYWYLQNLGQGPELLIRYENEEAVDDSQLPKDRFSAERLKGVDSTLKIQPAELGDSAVYLCASSLDRAVEQFFGPGTRLTVL.

This chain connects TRBV15 to TRBJ2-2; tentatively, D is TRBD2 (5 bases). The germline V and J ends were trimmed by 0 bases and 6 bases, with 11 bases remaining between them. From germline, CDR1 is LNHNV and CDR2 YYDKDF (reference sequence). The CDR3 contains 15 residues. Here the CDR3 DNA reads TGTGCCACCAGCAGAGAGCAGTCGGGGTCCGGGGAGCTGTTTTTT. Its translation is CATSREQSGSGELFF.

As DNA, the CDR3 is TGCGCCAGCAATTATCAAGAAACGGGGGGACAGGGTTCGGGTGAGCAGTTCTTC. Residues: CASNYQETGGQGSGEQFF. V gene TRBV4-3 combines with J gene TRBJ2-1; 9 bases match TRBD1. CDR1 is LGHNA, CDR2 YSLEER, per germline. CDR3 length: 18 amino acids. The J segment lost 9 bases and the V segment lost 7 bases, leaving 22 bases of the junction unmatched.

This chain links TRBV30 with TRBJ2-5; no firm D call. The CDR3 length is 14 residues. Per germline, CDR1 GTSNPN and CDR2 SVGIG (reference sequence). With 4 bases removed from V and 5 bases from J, the gap between germline ends came to 17 bases. The CDR3 region has the DNA TGTGCCTGGACCTTAGGTGGTAGTTGGGAGACCCAGTACTTC. Translation: CAWTLGGSWETQYF.

V usage is TRBV12-3 or TRBV12-4 and J usage is TRBJ2-2, with no clear D. The CDR3 is 12 amino acids. V was trimmed by 6 bases and J by 7 bases, leaving 9 bases between them. The CDR3 bases are TGTGCCAGCAGATTACATGTCGGGGAGCTGTTTTTT. It encodes CASRLHVGELFF.

V gene TRBV12-3 or TRBV12-4 combines with J gene TRBJ2-7, with 7 bases lining up with TRBD1. Trimming cost V 7 bases and J 4 bases; bases outside gene matches: 4. This CDR3 contains 12 residues. CDR3 amino acids: CASTLQGYEQYF. CDR3 nucleotide sequence: TGTGCCAGCACCCTACAGGGGTACGAGCAGTACTTC.

V usage is TRBV6-4 and J usage is TRBJ2-3; tentatively, D is TRBD1 or TRBD2 (5 bases each). Germline-derived CDR1 and CDR2 are MRHNA and SNTAGT. V gave up 2 bases and J gave up 5 bases, with 11 bases separating them. This CDR3 spans 14 amino acids. Here the CDR3 DNA reads TGTGCCAGCAGTGACCCCGGGACCGTAGATACGCAGTATTTT. Protein sequence: CASSDPGTVDTQYF.

The V gene is TRBV6-4, the J gene TRBJ1-6; D uncertain. CDR3 length equals 14 residues. Germline V lookup: CDR1 MRHNA, CDR2 SNTAGT. Trimming left V 4 bases short and J 8 bases short, with 12 bases between. This CDR3 is CASSVVHNHSPLHF. For the CDR3, the DNA is TGTGCCAGCAGTGTTGTACACAACCATTCACCCCTCCACTTT.

The CDR3 DNA reads as TGTGCCAGCAGTGAATTTAGCGGGAGATCTAGCTCCTACAATGAGCAGTTCTTC. Residues: CASSEFSGRSSSYNEQFF. The gene calls are TRBV6-1 and TRBJ2-1, with 9 bases aligning to TRBD2. The ends lost 2 bases at V and 0 bases at J; junction bases unmatched: 8. Germline loops: CDR1 MNHNS, CDR2 SASEGT. The CDR3 has 18 residues.

In this sample, this clone turned up a few times. The chain recombines TRBV23-1 with TRBJ2-1; 8 bases are a match to TRBD1. TRBV23-1 is known as an ORF, though its function is uncertain. This CDR3 has 17 amino acids. Losses at the gene ends were 7 bases for V and 5 bases for J; bases not matched to a gene: 16. CDR3 nucleotides: TGCGCCAGCACCACCACCGACCGGGACAGGCAGAACAATGAGCAGTTCTTC. This translates into CASTTTDRDRQNNEQFF.